The 9 T cell receptor beta chains below all came from one sample that was sequenced in a study of blood T cells in healthy people across ages. A second PCR, run for 7 to 11 cycles, used a sample-barcoded 5' primer plus a J-beta primer mix. TCRdb fed the 5' RACE reads into MiXCR, producing one record per CDR3 protein. The sample includes roughly 1.4 million distinct CDR3 sequences, approximately 59% of them seen just once. Specimen: blood. Receptors originate from a man younger than 30 in good health.

The chain is built from TRBV10-3 and TRBJ2-3, with TRBD2 matching over 9 bases. Germline V CDR1 and CDR2: ENHRY, SYGVKD. The CDR3 length is 14 residues. Germline trimming cut 6 bases from V and 4 bases from J; bases unmatched to any gene: 5. The CDR3 region is CAISRSGGPDTQYF. CDR3 nucleotide sequence: TGTGCCATCAGCCGTAGCGGGGGCCCAGATACGCAGTATTTT.

The rearrangement joins TRBV29-1 to TRBJ2-1; 8 bases align to TRBD2. Looked up from germline, CDR1 is SQVTM and CDR2 is ANQGSEA. Trimming at V came to 6 bases and at J to 9 bases, leaving 10 bases not matched to a gene. The CDR3 totals 13 residues. CDR3 sequence (DNA): TGCAGCGTGAGGACTCCCCGGGGGGGTGAGCAGTTCTTC. It specifies CSVRTPRGGEQFF.

CDR3 in amino acids: CASSVGQGGTDTQYF. CDR3 DNA sequence: TGTGCCAGCAGCGTAGGCCAAGGGGGCACAGATACGCAGTATTTT. This rearrangement joins TRBV9 to TRBJ2-3, with a weak D call TRBD1 (5 bases). The CDR3 sequence is 15 residues long. In germline, CDR1 is SGDLS, CDR2 YYNGEE. V was shortened by 0 bases and J by 1 base, with 9 bases between the two germline ends.

This chain connects TRBV11-2 to TRBJ2-7; 7 nucleotides match TRBD2. The CDR3 totals 15 residues. Germline lookup yields CDR1 SGHAT and CDR2 FQNNGV. J gave up 5 bases and V 5 bases, and 12 bases lay outside the gene matches. This CDR3 reads CASSPGGRVRNEQYF. In DNA, the CDR3 is TGTGCCAGCAGCCCCGGGGGGAGGGTTCGGAACGAGCAGTACTTC.

The sample holds many counts of this clonotype. This chain joins TRBV4-1 and TRBJ2-7; 9 nucleotides line up with TRBD1. Germline V gene data show CDR1 as MGHRA and CDR2 as YSYEKL. The CDR3 consists of 14 residues. J lost 4 bases, V lost 1 base, and 2 bases had no gene match. In nucleotides, the CDR3 is TGCGCCAGCAGCCAAGGCGGACAGGGGTACGAGCAGTACTTC. Protein sequence: CASSQGGQGYEQYF.

There are a few counts of this clonotype. V is TRBV12-3 or TRBV12-4 and J is TRBJ2-1; the match to TRBD2 covers 7 bases. This CDR3 region has 11 residues. V lost 7 bases, J lost 10 bases, and 4 bases stayed unmatched. The CDR3 is CASTLGLEQFF. CDR3 DNA sequence: TGTGCCAGCACTTTGGGACTAGAGCAGTTCTTC.

The chain links TRBV9 to TRBJ2-1; either TRBD1 or TRBD2 may supply D (5 bases each). CDR1 and CDR2 (germline): SGDLS, YYNGEE. The CDR3 totals 13 residues. The V and J ends lost 2 bases and 7 bases respectively, with 10 bases between them. The CDR3 coding sequence is TGTGCCAGCAGCGTGAATTGGGGGAATGAGCAGTTCTTC. Translated, it gives CASSVNWGNEQFF.

The chain links TRBV5-1 to TRBJ2-5; a weak D match, TRBD2 (5 bases). Germline V gene sequence: CDR1 SGHRS, CDR2 YFSETQ. Trimming cost V 2 bases and J 5 bases, with 16 bases left between them. The CDR3 contains 15 residues. Here the CDR3 DNA reads TGCGCCAGCAGCTTAACAGCCGGGAAGGAGGAGACCCAGTACTTC. This gives the protein CASSLTAGKEETQYF.

The genes are TRBV3-1 and TRBJ1-6; D possibly corresponds to TRBD1 (5 bases). This CDR3 is built from 16 residues. Deletions cut 0 bases from V and 7 bases from J, with 13 bases between. The germline gives CDR1 LGHDT, CDR2 YNNKEL (reference sequence). DNA for the CDR3: TGTGCCAGCAGCCAAGAATTCAGGGTGGAGAATTCACCCCTCCACTTT. Protein product: CASSQEFRVENSPLHF.